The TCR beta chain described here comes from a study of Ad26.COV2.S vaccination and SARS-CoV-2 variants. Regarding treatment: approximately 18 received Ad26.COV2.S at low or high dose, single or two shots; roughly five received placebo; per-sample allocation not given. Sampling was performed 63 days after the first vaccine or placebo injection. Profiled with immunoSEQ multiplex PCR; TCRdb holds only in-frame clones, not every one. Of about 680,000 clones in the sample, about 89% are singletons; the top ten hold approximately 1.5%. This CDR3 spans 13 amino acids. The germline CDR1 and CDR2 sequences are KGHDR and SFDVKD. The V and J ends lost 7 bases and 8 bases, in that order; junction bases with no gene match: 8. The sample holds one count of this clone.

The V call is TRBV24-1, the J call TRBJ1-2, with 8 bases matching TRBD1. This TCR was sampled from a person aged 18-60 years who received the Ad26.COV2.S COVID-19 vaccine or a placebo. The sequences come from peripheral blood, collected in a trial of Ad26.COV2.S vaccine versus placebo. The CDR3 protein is CATSGTGGRGYTF. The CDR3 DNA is TGTGCCACCAGCGGTACAGGGGGTCGCGGCTACACCTTC.